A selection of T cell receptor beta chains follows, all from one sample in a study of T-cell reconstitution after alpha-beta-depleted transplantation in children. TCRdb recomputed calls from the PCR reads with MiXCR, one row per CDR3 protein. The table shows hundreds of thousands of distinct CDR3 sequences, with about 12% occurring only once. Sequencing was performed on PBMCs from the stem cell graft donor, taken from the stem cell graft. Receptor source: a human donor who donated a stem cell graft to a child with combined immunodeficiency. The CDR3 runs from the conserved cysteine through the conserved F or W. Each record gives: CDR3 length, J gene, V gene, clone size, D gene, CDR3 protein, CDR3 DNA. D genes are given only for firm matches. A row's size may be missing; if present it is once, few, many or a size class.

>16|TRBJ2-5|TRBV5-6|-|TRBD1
CASSLLQGRLKETQYF
TGTGCCAGCAGCCTTCTACAGGGGCGCCTAAAAGAGACCCAGTACTTC
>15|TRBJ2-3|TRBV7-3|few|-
CASSFSGTEADTQYF
TGTGCCAGCAGCTTTAGCGGCACTGAGGCAGATACGCAGTATTTT
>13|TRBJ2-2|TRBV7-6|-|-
CASSSQVTGELFF
TGTGCCAGCAGCTCACAAGTGACCGGGGAGCTGTTTTTT
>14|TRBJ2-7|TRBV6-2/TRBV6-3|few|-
CASKGNPGAYEQYF
TGTGCCAGCAAGGGTAACCCGGGGGCCTACGAGCAGTACTTC
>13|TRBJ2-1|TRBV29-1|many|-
CSVEAVKGNEQFF
TGCAGCGTTGAAGCGGTAAAGGGCAATGAGCAGTTCTTC
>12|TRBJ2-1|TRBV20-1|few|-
CSATRDYNEQFF
TGCAGTGCTACCAGGGATTACAATGAGCAGTTCTTC
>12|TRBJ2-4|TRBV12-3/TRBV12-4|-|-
CASSFVGSLQYF
TGTGCCAGCAGTTTTGTAGGGTCGTTGCAGTACTTC
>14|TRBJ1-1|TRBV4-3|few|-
CASSLERWNTEAFF
TGCGCCAGCAGCCTGGAAAGGTGGAACACTGAAGCTTTCTTT
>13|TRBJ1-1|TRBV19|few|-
CASSILGNTEAFF
TGTGCCAGTAGTATACTGGGAAACACTGAAGCTTTCTTT
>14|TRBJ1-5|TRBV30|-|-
CAWSVLGGNQPQHF
TGTGCCTGGAGTGTTCTAGGGGGTAATCAGCCCCAGCATTTT
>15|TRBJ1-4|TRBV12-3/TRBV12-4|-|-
CATSPDGVGAEKLFF
TGTGCCACCAGTCCCGACGGGGTAGGAGCTGAAAAACTGTTTTTT
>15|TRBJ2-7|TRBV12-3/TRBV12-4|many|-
CASSLQRQSSYEQYF
TGTGCCAGCAGTTTGCAGAGGCAGAGCTCCTACGAGCAGTACTTC
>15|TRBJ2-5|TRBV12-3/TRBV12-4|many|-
CASSLERSGQETQYF
TGTGCCAGCAGTTTAGAAAGATCCGGACAAGAGACCCAGTACTTC
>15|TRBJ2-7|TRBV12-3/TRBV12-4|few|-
CASSSRWGRGYEQYF
TGTGCCAGCAGTTCGAGATGGGGGCGCGGTTACGAGCAGTACTTC
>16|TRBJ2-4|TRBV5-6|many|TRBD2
CASSLMTSGVLGIQYF
TGTGCCAGCAGCTTGATGACTAGCGGCGTTCTAGGAATTCAGTACTTC
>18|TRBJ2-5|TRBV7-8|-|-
CASSLALVGYWNQETQYF
TGTGCCAGCAGCTTAGCGCTGGTGGGGTATTGGAACCAAGAGACCCAGTACTTC
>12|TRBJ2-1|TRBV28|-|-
CASDMGDNEQFF
TGTGCCAGCGACATGGGAGACAATGAGCAGTTCTTC
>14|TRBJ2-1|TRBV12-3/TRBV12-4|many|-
CASSFQARFNEQFF
TGTGCCAGCAGTTTTCAGGCTAGATTCAATGAGCAGTTCTTC
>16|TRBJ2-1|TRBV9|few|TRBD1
CASSVTGQGSYNEQFF
TGTGCCAGCAGCGTAACCGGACAGGGTTCCTACAATGAGCAGTTCTTC
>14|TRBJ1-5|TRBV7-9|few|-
CASSLDTSNQPQHF
TGTGCCAGCAGCTTGGACACCAGCAATCAGCCCCAGCATTTT
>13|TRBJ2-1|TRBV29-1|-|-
CSVRRGSYNEQFF
TGCAGCGTTCGGAGGGGGTCCTACAATGAGCAGTTCTTC
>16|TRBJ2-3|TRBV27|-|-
CASSLLAHPTGDTQYF
TGTGCCAGCAGTTTATTAGCTCATCCCACAGGGGATACGCAGTATTTT
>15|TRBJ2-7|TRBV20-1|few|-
CSARDQQGLDYEQYF
TGCAGTGCTAGAGACCAACAGGGATTGGACTACGAGCAGTACTTC
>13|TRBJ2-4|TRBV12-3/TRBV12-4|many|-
CASSPGRATIQYF
TGTGCCAGCAGTCCAGGACGGGCTACCATTCAGTACTTC
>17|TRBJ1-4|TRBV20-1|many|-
CSARDLSGTGAGEKLFF
TGCAGTGCTAGAGATCTTTCCGGAACGGGGGCAGGCGAAAAACTGTTTTTT
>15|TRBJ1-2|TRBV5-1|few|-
CASSIDGEVNYGYTF
TGCGCCAGCAGCATCGACGGAGAGGTAAACTATGGCTACACCTTC
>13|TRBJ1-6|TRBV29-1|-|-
CSFAEGMGSPLHF
TGCAGCTTCGCAGAGGGAATGGGCTCACCCCTCCACTTT
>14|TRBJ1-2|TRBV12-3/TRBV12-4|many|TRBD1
CASTEGGTAYGYTF
TGTGCCAGCACTGAGGGAGGGACAGCCTATGGCTACACCTTC
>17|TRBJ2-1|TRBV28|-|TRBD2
CASSLNLAGRTYNEQFF
TGTGCCAGCAGTTTGAACCTAGCGGGGAGGACATACAATGAGCAGTTCTTC
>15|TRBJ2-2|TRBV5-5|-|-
CASSRDIGNTGELFF
TGTGCCAGCAGCCGGGACATCGGGAACACCGGGGAGCTGTTTTTT
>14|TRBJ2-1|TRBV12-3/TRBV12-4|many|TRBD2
CASSGTSSYNEQFF
TGTGCCAGCAGTGGGACTAGCTCCTACAATGAGCAGTTCTTC
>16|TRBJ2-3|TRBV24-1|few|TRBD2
CATSDRSGTSTDTQYF
TGTGCCACCAGTGACCGTAGCGGGACGAGCACAGATACGCAGTATTTT
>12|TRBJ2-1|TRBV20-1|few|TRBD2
CSAGGPLNEQFF
TGCAGTGCGGGAGGGCCGTTGAATGAGCAGTTCTTC
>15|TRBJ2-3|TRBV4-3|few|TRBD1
CASSQDRGLGDTQYF
TGCGCCAGCAGCCAAGACAGGGGGTTAGGGGATACGCAGTATTTT
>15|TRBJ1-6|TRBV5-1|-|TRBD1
CASSLGGGVNSPLHF
TGCGCCAGCAGCTTGGGAGGGGGCGTTAATTCACCCCTCCACTTT
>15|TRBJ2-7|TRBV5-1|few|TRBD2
CASSLPSGKDDEQYF
TGCGCCAGCAGCTTGCCTAGCGGGAAAGACGACGAGCAGTACTTC
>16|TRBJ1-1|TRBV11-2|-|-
CASSLKILLPNTEAFF
TGTGCCAGCAGCTTAAAGATTCTATTACCTAACACTGAAGCTTTCTTT
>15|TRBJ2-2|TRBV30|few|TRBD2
CAWRLAGIRGGELFF
TGTGCCTGGAGGCTAGCGGGGATCCGGGGCGGGGAGCTGTTTTTT
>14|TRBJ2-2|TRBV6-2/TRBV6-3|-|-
CAISTGRDTGELFF
TGTGCCATCTCGACAGGGAGGGACACCGGGGAGCTGTTTTTT
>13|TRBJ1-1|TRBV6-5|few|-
CASRGFGNTEAFF
TGTGCCAGCAGGGGGTTCGGGAACACTGAAGCTTTCTTT
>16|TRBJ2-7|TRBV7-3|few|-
CASSLGLGPVSYEQYF
TGTGCCAGCAGCTTAGGCTTAGGGCCGGTCTCCTACGAGCAGTACTTC
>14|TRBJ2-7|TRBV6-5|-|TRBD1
CASRPRQGYYEQYF
TGTGCCAGCAGGCCCCGACAGGGCTACTACGAGCAGTACTTC
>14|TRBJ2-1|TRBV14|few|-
CASSQDRGVNEQFF
TGTGCCAGCAGCCAAGATAGGGGAGTGAATGAGCAGTTCTTC
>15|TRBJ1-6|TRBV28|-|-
CASRSGHSYNSPLHF
TGTGCCAGCAGGAGTGGCCACTCCTATAATTCACCCCTCCACTTT
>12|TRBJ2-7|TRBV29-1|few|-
CRILGRTYEQYF
TGCAGAATATTGGGACGGACATACGAGCAGTACTTC
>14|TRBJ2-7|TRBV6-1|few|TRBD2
CASSPRSGIGEQYF
TGTGCCAGCAGCCCCCGTAGCGGGATTGGAGAGCAGTACTTC
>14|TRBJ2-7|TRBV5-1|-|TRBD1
CASKDRVSSYEQYF
TGCGCCAGCAAGGACAGGGTGAGCTCCTACGAGCAGTACTTC
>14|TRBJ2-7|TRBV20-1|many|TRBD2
CSAASGTNSYEQYF
TGCAGTGCTGCCTCCGGGACTAACTCCTACGAGCAGTACTTC
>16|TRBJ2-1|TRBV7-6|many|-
CASSTPFRGSYNEQFF
TGTGCCAGCAGCACCCCGTTTCGGGGGTCCTACAATGAGCAGTTCTTC
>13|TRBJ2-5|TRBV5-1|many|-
CASSTGTQETQYF
TGCGCCAGCAGCACCGGGACGCAAGAGACCCAGTACTTC
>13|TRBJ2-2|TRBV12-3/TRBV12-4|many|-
CASRGIHTGELFF
TGTGCCAGCAGGGGGATACACACCGGGGAGCTGTTTTTT
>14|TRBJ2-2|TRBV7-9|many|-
CASNLQGPTGELFF
TGTGCCAGCAACCTACAGGGTCCCACCGGGGAGCTGTTTTTT
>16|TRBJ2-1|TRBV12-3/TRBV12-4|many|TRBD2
CASSLGSGGLYNEQFF
TGTGCCAGCAGTTTAGGTAGCGGGGGCCTTTACAATGAGCAGTTCTTC
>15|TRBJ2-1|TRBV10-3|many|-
CAISEKTVKYNEQFF
TGTGCCATCAGTGAGAAGACAGTAAAATACAATGAGCAGTTCTTC
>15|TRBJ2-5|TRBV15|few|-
CATSRLTGREETQYF
TGTGCCACCAGCCGCCTGACAGGGAGGGAAGAGACCCAGTACTTC
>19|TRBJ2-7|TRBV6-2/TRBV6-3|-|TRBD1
CASSRHGRGQGVFKYEQYF
TGTGCCAGCAGCCGCCATGGACGGGGACAGGGCGTATTCAAGTACGAGCAGTACTTC